The source of this T cell receptor beta chain is a study of shared clonotypes between healthy human individuals. Study information: Each donor's CD8 memory used one plate, CD8 naive two, each CD4 subset three.

Source study methods: There were no quality scores in the junction-only immunoSEQ sequences, so filtering differed. Method: immunoSEQ multiplex PCR; TCRdb's copy keeps in-frame clones and lacks some. That table gives V, J and clone size, and the DNA gave D and trimming. The profile shows about 2.1 million clones, 85% to 95% of them singletons. Naive CD8 cells lacked CD45RO, underwent positive selection for CCR7 and left out terminally differentiated effector memory CD45RA+ cells. V was clipped by 2 bases and J by 3 bases; unmatched bases: 11. The CDR3 runs to 17 residues. Germline V CDR1 and CDR2: SGDLS, YYNGEE.

The sequence was collected from a man between 18 and 29 years old in good health. Some clones in this sample may be carry-over from other donors' samples. V and J are TRBV9 and TRBJ2-7; 10 bases fit TRBD2. Input material: naive CD8+ T cells from PBMCs. CDR3 amino acids: CASSVSPWTSGYYEQYF. CDR3 in DNA: TGTGCCAGCAGCGTCAGTCCATGGACTAGCGGATACTACGAGCAGTACTTC.